The next 21 T cell receptor beta chains were all read from a single sample in a study of CD8+ T cells in alopecia areata. After pooling, cutaneous lymph node cells were sorted with CD4, CD8alpha, NKG2D, NKG2ACE and other markers. Extraction and reverse transcription of RNA yielded cDNA as the sequencing template. The protocol was immunoSEQ multiplex PCR, while the TCRdb copy is restricted to in-frame clones and leaves out a portion. This repertoire holds about 270,000 clones, and none appear only once. Input material: CD4+ T cells sorted from a lymph node. The receptors here all came from a C3H/HeJ mouse with alopecia areata. For this mouse line, the MHC haplotype is H2-k.

The sample holds a few counts of this clone. The gene names given are mouse names. Read data end 4 residues before the CDR3 end; the end is taken from the germline J gene. The rearrangement uses TRBV19 and TRBJ2-7; D might be TRBD1 (5 bases). The CDR3 has 14 residues. Germline assignment: CDR1 FNHDT and CDR2 SITEND (reference sequence). The sequenced CDR3 bases are TGTGCCAGCAGTATACCTTCAGGGCGTTAT. Translating it yields CASSIPSGRY. The entire CDR3 protein reads CASSIPSGRYEQYF.

Remarks on this clone: A much bigger clone sits one base away, suggesting this may be a read error. These gene names are mouse names. The read ends 4 residues shy of where the CDR3 ends; the end is completed using the germline J gene. The chain employs TRBV19 and TRBJ2-2, with TRBD2 identical over 10 bases. The V and J ends lost 6 bases and 1 base, in that order; junction bases with no gene match: 3. Germline V lookup: CDR1 FNHDT, CDR2 SITEND (reference sequence). The CDR3 loop spans 15 amino acids. CDR3 residues: CASTRLGGNTGQLYF. The DNA read from the CDR3 is TGTGCCAGCACCAGACTGGGGGGAAACACCGGG.

As regards this clone: Mouse gene names apply. The CDR3 loop is CASSQDNLWGAYAEQFF. The sequenced CDR3 bases are TGTGCCAGCAGCCAAGATAACCTCTGGGGGGCCTATGCT. The chain has TRBV5 and TRBJ2-1, with TRBD2 identical over 8 bases. The CDR3 goes on 4 residues after the read ends, and that part is filled in from the germline J gene. Germline V lookup: CDR1 LGHNA, CDR2 YNLKQL (reference sequence). The CDR3 is 17 residues long. The V gene end was trimmed by 0 bases and the J gene end by 3 bases; junction bases not matched to a gene: 7.

In its sample, this clone was seen a few times. Gene and germline names: mouse. From the germline J gene comes the end of the CDR3, since the read stops 4 residues before it. This chain links TRBV19 with TRBJ2-3; 9 nucleotides align to TRBD1. With 0 bases clipped from V and 0 bases from J, the junction kept 2 bases outside the gene matches. Germline V gene data show CDR1 as FNHDT and CDR2 as SITEND (reference sequence). The CDR3 runs 16 residues. This chain's CDR3 is CASSIAGQGSAETLYF. CDR3 bases read: TGTGCCAGCAGTATAGCTGGACAGGGGAGTGCAGAA.

This clone was observed a handful of times. The genes and germline here are from mouse. The read finishes 4 residues shy of the CDR3 end, and the germline J gene is used to complete it. The rearrangement joins TRBV14 to TRBJ2-2; TRBD1 might be the D (6 bases). V was clipped by 5 bases and J by 1 base, with 9 bases between them. Germline V CDR1 and CDR2: SGHDT, FRDEAV. The CDR3 is made up of 14 amino acids. CDR3 DNA (partial): TGTGCCAGCAGCGGGACAATAAACACCGGG. Its translation: CASSGTINTG. The entire CDR3 is CASSGTINTGQLYF. Full variable domain (remainder filled in from reference TRBV14 and TRBJ2-2): EAGVTQSPRYAVLQEGQAVSFWCDPISGHDTLYWYQQPRDQGPQLLVYFRDEAVIDNSQLPSDRFSAVRPKGTNSTLKIQSAKQGDTATYLCASSGTINTGQLYFGEGSKLTVL.

A few counts support this clone. Genes and germline come from the mouse. The sequenced fragment ends 4 residues before the CDR3 boundary, so the rest is inferred from the germline J gene. The V call is TRBV13-1, the J call TRBJ2-2; D is possibly TRBD1 (5 bases). The germline V gene encodes CDR1 NSHNY and CDR2 SYGAGN. The CDR3 is 14 amino acids. V was cut by 3 bases and J by 3 bases, with 9 bases left in between. The DNA read from the CDR3 is TGTGCCAGCAGTGGTGACAGTTACACCGGG. Amino acid sequence: CASSGDSYTG. The whole CDR3 sequence is CASSGDSYTGQLYF.

This clone occurred many times. Genes and germline come from the mouse. Sequencing ends 4 residues short of the CDR3 end; the germline J gene provides the rest. The same CDR3 also results from other DNA sequences found in this sample. V is TRBV13-1 and J is TRBJ2-1; 8 bases are shared with TRBD1. After removal of 3 bases from V and 1 base from J, the junction contained 0 bases not matched to a gene. Germline V CDR1 and CDR2: NSHNY, SYGAGN. There are 14 residues in the CDR3. The CDR3 reads CASSGQGNYAEQFF. The part of the CDR3 DNA that was read is TGTGCCAGCAGTGGACAGGGGAACTATGCT.

This clone has more than one count but fewer than ten. Each gene name is a mouse one. The sequence runs out 4 residues before the end of the CDR3; the remainder is reconstructed from the germline J gene. The chain joins TRBV1 to TRBJ2-7; TRBD2 matches at 9 bases. The CDR3 sequence is 15 residues long. CDR1 and CDR2 (germline): NSQYPW, LRSPGD (reference sequence). The DNA read from the CDR3 is TGCACCTGCAGTGCAGATGTGGGGGGGCGATAT. As protein: CTCSADVGGRY. The entire CDR3 is CTCSADVGGRYEQYF. Complete variable domain (other parts from reference TRBV1 and TRBJ2-7): VTLLEQNPRWRLVPRGQAVNLRCILKNSQYPWMSWYQQDLQKQLQWLFTLRSPGDKEVKSLPGADYLATRVTDTELRLQVANMSQGRTLYCTCSADVGGRYEQYFGPGTRLTVL.

As to this clone: Gene names refer to mouse genes. The read terminates 4 residues ahead of where the CDR3 ends, so the germline J gene completes it. The same CDR3 also results from other DNA sequences found in this sample. The V gene is TRBV19, the J gene TRBJ2-3, with 7 bases that match TRBD1. Germline-derived CDR1 and CDR2 are FNHDT and SITEND (reference sequence). Trimming at V came to 6 bases and at J to 3 bases, leaving 1 base not matched to a gene. The CDR3 length is 12 residues. The CDR3 DNA, read in part, is TGTGCCAGCACCAGGGGGGCAGAA. This encodes CASTRGAE. The CDR3 reads in full as CASTRGAETLYF.

This clone was counted only a few times. Each gene name is a mouse one. The read finishes 4 residues shy of the CDR3 end, and the germline J gene is used to complete it. The chain links TRBV13-2 to TRBJ1-2; maybe TRBD1 (6 bases). V was pared by 1 base and J by 2 bases, with 9 bases between. This CDR3 is 14 amino acids long. CDR1 and CDR2 from the germline V gene are NNHNN and SYGAGS (reference sequence). Incomplete CDR3 DNA: TGTGCCAGCGGTGATAGGGGGAAGAACTCC. Amino acids: CASGDRGKNS. The whole CDR3 reads CASGDRGKNSDYTF.

This clone was seen more than once but under ten times. The listed genes are named as in mouse. The sequenced fragment ends 4 residues before the CDR3 boundary, so the rest is inferred from the germline J gene. The chain has TRBV19 and TRBJ2-5; maybe TRBD1 (5 bases). The germline V gene has CDR1 FNHDT and CDR2 SITEND (reference sequence). CDR3 length: 15 residues. V shed 4 bases and J shed 0 bases, with 12 bases lying between them. CDR3 DNA, as far as it was read: TGTGCCAGCAGTCCGCCCGACAGTAACCAAGAC. Its protein product is CASSPPDSNQD. The full CDR3 protein is CASSPPDSNQDTQYF.

This clone was found a few times. The gene names given are mouse names. CDR3 in amino acids: CASSRGLGFSAETLYF. CDR3 bases read: TGTGCTAGCAGTCGGGGACTGGGGTTTAGTGCAGAA. V gene TRBV17 combines with J gene TRBJ2-3; TRBD2 aligns across 10 bases. The CDR3 end lies 4 residues beyond the end of the read and is filled in from the germline J gene. Germline V gives CDR1 MNHDT, CDR2 YYDKIL. The CDR3 totals 16 residues. V trimming: 5 bases; J trimming: 0 bases; junction bases outside the gene matches: 5.

Concerning this clone itself: Mouse names are used for the genes. The CDR3 extends 4 residues past the end of the read, so its final part is completed from the germline J gene. The chain is built from TRBV5 and TRBJ1-1; the D is unclear. From germline, CDR1 is LGHNA and CDR2 YNLKQL (reference sequence). The CDR3 covers 13 residues. The sequenced CDR3 bases are TGTGCCAGCAGCCAAAGTCCCCCTGCA. Protein: CASSQSPPA. In full, the CDR3 is CASSQSPPAEVFF.

Worth noting for this clone: Mouse germline and gene names are used. The DNA ends 4 residues before the CDR3 does, and the rest of the CDR3 is filled in from the germline J gene. The V gene is TRBV13-3, the J gene TRBJ2-3, with 7 positions matching TRBD2. V dropped 5 bases and J dropped 0; count of bases not matched to a gene: 6. CDR1 is NNHDY, CDR2 SYVADS, per germline. The CDR3 is made up of 15 amino acids. Incomplete CDR3 DNA: TGTGCCAGCAGGCCACTGGGGACTAGTGCAGAA. It specifies CASRPLGTSAE. The whole CDR3 protein is CASRPLGTSAETLYF.

In its sample, this clone was seen a few times. Each gene name is a mouse one. The read falls 4 residues short of the CDR3 end, and the missing part is taken from the germline J gene. This chain links TRBV29 with TRBJ1-1; 7 bases match TRBD1. The V segment lost 6 bases and the J segment 0 bases; nucleotides outside the gene matches: 1. The germline CDR1 and CDR2 sequences are MSHET and SYDVDS. This CDR3 comprises 13 residues. The chain's CDR3 is CASSGTANTEVFF. The sequenced CDR3 bases are TGTGCTAGCAGCGGGACAGCAAACACA. Drawing the rest from reference TRBV29 and TRBJ1-1, the complete variable domain is DMKVTQMPRYLIKRMGENVLLECGQDMSHETMYWYRQDPGLGLQLIYISYDVDSNSEGDIPKGYRVSRKKREHFSLILDSAKTNQTSVYFCASSGTANTEVFFGKGTRLTVV.

This clone was observed a few times. The genes and germline here are from mouse. The read finishes 4 residues shy of the CDR3 end, and the germline J gene is used to complete it. The chain has TRBV19 and TRBJ2-2; TRBD1 might be the D (7 bases). In germline, CDR1 is FNHDT, CDR2 SITEND (reference sequence). CDR3 length: 14 residues. Trimming stripped 6 bases from V and 3 bases from J, with 12 bases between. CDR3 DNA (partial): TGTGCCAGCACGGGCAGGGGGGACACCGGG. It is translated as CASTGRGDTG. The full CDR3 protein reads CASTGRGDTGQLYF.

Regarding this clone: Any gene name here is a mouse gene name. The read gets to within 4 residues of the CDR3 end, and the germline J gene fills in the rest. The chain is built from TRBV13-1 and TRBJ2-4, with D possibly being TRBD2 (6 bases). The CDR3 is made up of 16 amino acids. Germline V gene lookup returns CDR1 NSHNY and CDR2 SYGAGN. Trimming left V 0 bases short and J 1 base short, with 12 bases between. This CDR3 is CASSDGGVSGQNTLYF. The DNA read from the CDR3 is TGTGCCAGCAGTGATGGGGGGGTGAGCGGTCAAAAC.

For this clone: Mouse germline and gene names are used. The read terminates 4 residues before the CDR3 end, so the remaining end is supplied by the germline J gene. The chain couples TRBV31 to TRBJ1-1, with TRBD1 identical over 7 bases. Germline-derived CDR1 and CDR2 are GKSSPN and SITVG. V lost 3 bases to trimming and J lost 3 bases; unmatched junction nucleotides: 7. CDR3 length: 14 amino acids. The sequenced part of the CDR3 DNA is TGTGCCTGGAGCGTAGGGGGCTCTTACACA. Its translation: CAWSVGGSYT. The full CDR3 reads CAWSVGGSYTEVFF.

There are a few counts of this clone. The gene names here belong to mouse. The CDR3 end lies 4 residues beyond the end of the read and is filled in from the germline J gene. The V and J genes are TRBV13-3 and TRBJ2-1; TRBD1 matches 9 bases. Losses at the gene ends were 4 bases for V and 2 bases for J; bases not matched to a gene: 4. CDR3 length: 15 residues. Germline V gene data show CDR1 as NNHDY and CDR2 as SYVADS. The sequenced CDR3 bases are TGTGCCAGCAGTCCTCGGACAGGGGACTATGCT. As protein: CASSPRTGDYA. The CDR3 in full is CASSPRTGDYAEQFF.

This clone has just a few counts. Gene names denote mouse genes. The DNA ends 4 residues before the CDR3 does, and the rest of the CDR3 is filled in from the germline J gene. The identical CDR3 is also encoded by other nucleotide sequences in the sample. The rearrangement links TRBV19 to TRBJ2-3; TRBD1 agrees at 8 bases. Germline V gene data show CDR1 as FNHDT and CDR2 as SITEND (reference sequence). The trim removed 4 bases at V and 0 bases at J, leaving 1 base unmatched. The CDR3 totals 14 residues. The CDR3 loop is CASSPGGSAETLYF. Partial CDR3 DNA: TGTGCCAGCAGTCCAGGGGGCAGTGCAGAA.

Details on this clone: Germline and genes here are mouse. The read halts 4 residues ahead of the CDR3 end, with the missing end drawn from the germline J gene. The chain links TRBV19 to TRBJ2-5; D is unclear. CDR1 is FNHDT and CDR2 is SITEND in the germline V gene (reference sequence). The ends were cut back, 5 bases at V and 0 bases at J, with 7 bases in the middle. This CDR3 is built from 13 residues. Partial CDR3 DNA: TGTGCCAGCAGACACAGCAACCAAGAC. As protein: CASRHSNQD. The whole CDR3 sequence is CASRHSNQDTQYF.